This note documents a single T cell receptor (beta chain) sequence. This record belongs to a study of T cell clonotyping in hematopoietic cell transplantation. This table comes from immunoSEQ multiplex PCR, and its TCRdb copy is limited to in-frame clones, with some not included. The sample has approximately 44,000 clones, about 95% seen once. Germline CDR1 and CDR2: SGDLS and YYNGEE. The CDR3 sequence is 16 residues long. Germline trimming cut 3 bases from V and 1 base from J; bases unmatched to any gene: 5. V usage is TRBV9 and J usage is TRBJ2-2; 8 nucleotides match TRBD2. This receptor was obtained from a young man in good health. Some clones in this sample may be carry-over from other donors' samples. The sequenced material came from peripheral blood mononuclear cells. CDR3 nucleotides: TGTGCCAGCAGCGCCCCGCTAGCGGGGAACACCGGGGAGCTGTTTTTT. Its protein product is CASSAPLAGNTGELFF.